These 30 T cell receptor beta chains were all obtained from the same sample, sequenced in a study of TIL therapy for anti-PD-1-resistant metastatic lung cancer. Sample time point: pre-treatment sample, taken before nivolumab and TIL therapy. Sequencing used immunoSEQ v3. The table came from immunoSEQ multiplex PCR; TCRdb's copy has only in-frame clones and leaves some out. This sample has about 36,000 clones, with less than 85% found just once. Material: blood, obtained at baseline. Receptor source: a person aged 25 to 85 with non-small cell lung cancer.

The chain recombines TRBV10-3 with TRBJ1-4; D not resolved. V lost 8 bases and J 0 bases, leaving 10 bases between the germline ends. CDR3 length: 14 amino acids. Germline V lookup: CDR1 ENHRY, CDR2 SYGVKD. CDR3: CAIGELATNEKLFF. As DNA, the CDR3 is TGTGCCATCGGGGAATTGGCAACTAATGAAAAACTGTTTTTT.

J is TRBJ2-1 and V is TRBV6-5; 8 bases map to TRBD2. Germline V lookup: CDR1 MNHEY, CDR2 SVGAGI. The CDR3 consists of 15 residues. The V segment lost 2 bases and the J segment 0 bases; nucleotides outside the gene matches: 0. This CDR3 reads CASSYSGSSYNEQFF. CDR3 in DNA: TGTGCCAGCAGTTACAGCGGGAGCTCCTACAATGAGCAGTTCTTC.

This clone was found a few times. The gene calls are TRBV2 and TRBJ1-5, with 7 bases that match TRBD1. The V gene's germline CDR1 is SNHLY and CDR2 FYNNEI. The junction had 1 base not matched to a gene; V was cut back by 7 bases and J by 4 bases. This CDR3 has 12 residues. Here the CDR3 DNA reads TGTGCCAGCAAACAGGGGAATCAGCCCCAGCATTTT. Translated: CASKQGNQPQHF.

This clone was counted a single time. This chain links TRBV30 with TRBJ1-3; 9 bases align to TRBD1. The germline V gene encodes CDR1 GTSNPN and CDR2 SVGIG (reference sequence). J gave up 7 bases and V 1 base, and 2 bases lay outside the gene matches. This CDR3 region has 13 residues. CDR3 in DNA: TGTGCCTGGAGTGGGGGGACAGGGAACACCATATATTTT. Translating gives CAWSGGTGNTIYF.

V gene TRBV4-2 combines with J gene TRBJ2-6; D is uncertain. The CDR3 has 15 residues. Germline V gene lookup returns CDR1 LGHNA and CDR2 YNFKEQ. The ends were cut back, 1 base at V and 0 bases at J, with 4 bases in the middle. CDR3 sequence reads: CASSQGISGANVLTF. The CDR3 coding sequence is TGTGCCAGCAGCCAAGGAATCTCTGGGGCCAACGTCCTGACTTTC.

The chain is built from TRBV5-1 and TRBJ2-1; 9 positions match TRBD1. The CDR3 covers 16 residues. J was trimmed by 1 base and V by 2 bases; bases with no gene match: 4. Germline V lookup: CDR1 SGHRS, CDR2 YFSETQ. Here the CDR3 DNA reads TGCGCCAGCAGCTTTACGACAGGGGGGTCCTACAATGAGCAGTTCTTC. It yields the protein CASSFTTGGSYNEQFF.

The gene calls are TRBV30 and TRBJ2-7; D is possibly TRBD2 (6 bases). Germline assignment: CDR1 GTSNPN and CDR2 SVGIG (reference sequence). Trimming took off 5 bases at V and 6 bases at J, with 23 bases between the two ends. This CDR3 is built from 15 residues. The CDR3 here is CAWGAHRGRSVEQYF. The DNA for the CDR3 is TGTGCCTGGGGCGCCCATCGAGGGAGGTCGGTCGAGCAGTACTTC.

This chain connects TRBV27 to TRBJ1-1; perhaps TRBD1 as D (6 bases). Trimming pared 6 bases from V and 1 base from J, leaving 12 bases between. In germline, CDR1 is MNHEY, CDR2 SMNVEV (reference sequence). The CDR3 contains 14 residues. The CDR3 is CASRRYRENTEAFF. CDR3 nucleotides: TGTGCCAGCAGGCGTTACAGGGAGAACACTGAAGCTTTCTTT.

This chain connects TRBV19 to TRBJ2-3; 12 bases line up with TRBD2. The CDR3 has 16 amino acids. The junction had 5 bases not matched to a gene; V was cut back by 6 bases and J by 1 base. Germline V lookup: CDR1 LNHDA, CDR2 SQIVND (reference sequence). DNA of the CDR3: TGTGCCAGTAGGCGGAGACTAGCGGGGGGCACAGATACGCAGTATTTT. Its translation: CASRRRLAGGTDTQYF.

The rearrangement uses TRBV28 and TRBJ1-3; D remains unclear. The CDR3 loop spans 14 amino acids. Germline loops: CDR1 MDHEN, CDR2 SYDVKM. Trimming stripped 5 bases from V and 0 bases from J, with 8 bases between. Here the CDR3 DNA reads TGTGCCAGCAGTCGGACTTTCTCTGGAAACACCATATATTTT. Amino acids: CASSRTFSGNTIYF.

V gene TRBV27 combines with J gene TRBJ2-5; D uncertain. This CDR3 has 15 residues. Looked up from germline, CDR1 is MNHEY and CDR2 is SMNVEV (reference sequence). Trimming left V 2 bases short and J 1 base short, with 11 bases between. The CDR3 DNA reads as TGTGCCAGCAGTTTACTGGGGTTACCCCAAGAGACCCAGTACTTC. As protein: CASSLLGLPQETQYF.

The rearrangement uses TRBV18 and TRBJ2-7, with 12 bases matching TRBD1. CDR3 length: 15 amino acids. Germline V gene lookup returns CDR1 KGHSH and CDR2 LQKENI. Trimming took 3 bases from V and 2 from J; bases not matched to a gene: 2. CDR3 DNA: TGTGCCAGCTCACCGGGACAGGGGGCGGCCTACGAGCAGTACTTC. Residues: CASSPGQGAAYEQYF.

This clone occurred once. The chain is built from TRBV9 and TRBJ1-1; 7 bases line up with TRBD1. After removal of 3 bases from V and 5 bases from J, the junction contained 7 bases not matched to a gene. The CDR3 consists of 14 residues. In germline, CDR1 is SGDLS, CDR2 YYNGEE. CDR3 protein: CASSAQGGPTEAFF. The CDR3 region has the DNA TGTGCCAGCAGCGCGCAGGGGGGTCCGACTGAAGCTTTCTTT.

This chain links TRBV4-2 with TRBJ2-1; 7 positions agree with TRBD2. The V gene's germline CDR1 is LGHNA and CDR2 YNFKEQ. This CDR3 has 18 residues. After removal of 4 bases from V and 0 bases from J, the junction contained 12 bases not matched to a gene. CDR3 coding DNA: TGTGCCAGCAGCCTGGGACTATCTAAAGTGTCCTCCTACAATGAGCAGTTCTTC. Its protein product is CASSLGLSKVSSYNEQFF.

The rearrangement joins TRBV5-1 to TRBJ2-7; 7 bases line up with TRBD1. The V gene end was trimmed by 4 bases and the J gene end by 7 bases; junction bases not matched to a gene: 17. CDR1 SGHRS and CDR2 YFSETQ come from the germline V gene. CDR3 size: 16 residues. The CDR3 region has the DNA TGCGCCAGCAGCATCGAACCTCGACAGGGATCGGGAGAGCAGTACTTC. Translating it yields CASSIEPRQGSGEQYF.

CDR3 residues: CAWSGAYTGELFF. CDR3 DNA: TGTGCCTGGTCCGGGGCCTACACCGGGGAGCTGTTTTTT. The chain carries TRBV30 and TRBJ2-2; D may match TRBD1 or TRBD2 (5 bases each). The germline V gene encodes CDR1 GTSNPN and CDR2 SVGIG (reference sequence). V was pared by 5 bases and J by 3 bases, with 10 bases between. The CDR3 extends over 13 amino acids.

The sample holds a few counts of this clone. This chain links TRBV2 with TRBJ2-1; 11 bases align to TRBD2. Looked up from germline, CDR1 is SNHLY and CDR2 is FYNNEI. The ends lost 7 bases at V and 8 bases at J; junction bases unmatched: 10. The CDR3 has 15 residues. CDR3 loop: CASISKGLAVDEQFF. The CDR3 DNA reads as TGTGCCAGCATTTCTAAGGGACTAGCGGTCGATGAGCAGTTCTTC.

The chain is built from TRBV9 and TRBJ2-5; 9 nucleotides match TRBD2. CDR1 and CDR2 from the germline V gene are SGDLS and YYNGEE. V lost 0 bases and J lost 5; bases outside the gene matches: 11. The CDR3 loop spans 17 amino acids. CDR3 region: CASSVGGSGGVRETQYF. In nucleotides, the CDR3 is TGTGCCAGCAGCGTAGGGGGTAGCGGGGGCGTAAGGGAGACCCAGTACTTC.

This rearrangement joins TRBV4-3 to TRBJ2-1; 8 bases are a match to TRBD2. Germline loops: CDR1 LGHNA, CDR2 YSLEER. The ends lost 3 bases at V and 2 bases at J; junction bases unmatched: 6. The CDR3 runs to 16 residues. DNA for the CDR3: TGCGCCAGCAGCCAGGCACTAGCGGACCCCTACAATGAGCAGTTCTTC. This codes for CASSQALADPYNEQFF.

The V and J genes are TRBV15 and TRBJ1-2; D unclear. Trimming took 1 base from V and 2 from J, leaving 8 bases between them. This CDR3 has 14 amino acids. CDR1 is LNHNV and CDR2 is YYDKDF in the germline V gene (reference sequence). The CDR3 DNA reads as TGTGCCACCAGCAGAGTTACGCCCAACTATGGCTACACCTTC. Translating it yields CATSRVTPNYGYTF.

The chain couples TRBV9 to TRBJ1-2, with 9 nucleotides matching TRBD1. The CDR3 contains 16 residues. CDR1 and CDR2 (germline): SGDLS, YYNGEE. V lost 2 bases to trimming and J lost 3 bases; unmatched junction nucleotides: 8. The CDR3 DNA follows: TGTGCCAGCAGCGTGCATTGGGACAGGGAACACTATGGCTACACCTTC. Amino acid sequence: CASSVHWDREHYGYTF.

The V call is TRBV5-1, the J call TRBJ2-3, with a possible D match to TRBD2 (6 bases). The V end was cut by 0 bases, the J end by 4 bases, with 9 bases between. From germline, CDR1 is SGHRS and CDR2 YFSETQ. The CDR3 consists of 14 residues. The CDR3 region is CASSLAGGADTQYF. The CDR3 DNA follows: TGCGCCAGCAGCTTGGCCGGAGGGGCAGATACGCAGTATTTT.

The chain joins TRBV25-1 to TRBJ1-6; D uncertain. The CDR3 is 14 amino acids. Trimming stripped 1 base from V and 5 bases from J, with 6 bases between. Germline CDR1 MGHDK, CDR2 SYGVNS. CDR3 bases: TGTGCCAGCAGTGAATTGGAAGATAATTCACCCCTCCACTTT. As protein: CASSELEDNSPLHF.

The CDR3 DNA is TGTGCCAGCAGGAAGTCGACTGGGAGCACAGATACGCAGTATTTT. Translated: CASRKSTGSTDTQYF. V and J are TRBV11-1 and TRBJ2-3; D not resolved. V was cut by 6 bases and J by 0 bases, with 13 bases left in between. The CDR3 covers 15 residues. Germline lookup yields CDR1 SGHAT and CDR2 FQDESV (reference sequence).

This chain connects TRBV5-8 to TRBJ2-7, with 8 nucleotides matching TRBD2. From germline, CDR1 is SGHTS and CDR2 YDEGEE. With 4 bases clipped from V and 7 bases from J, the junction kept 13 bases outside the gene matches. This CDR3 has 15 amino acids. CDR3 sequence (DNA): TGTGCCAGCAGCGGCCGAGCGGGAGCGGGGTTAGAGCAGTACTTC. It translates to CASSGRAGAGLEQYF.

The V call is TRBV2, the J call TRBJ2-7, with 7 nucleotides matching TRBD1. The V and J ends lost 7 bases and 2 bases, in that order; junction bases with no gene match: 2. The CDR3 spans 12 residues. Germline V gives CDR1 SNHLY, CDR2 FYNNEI. The CDR3 sequence is CASNRGTYEQYF. In DNA form, the CDR3 reads TGTGCCAGCAACAGGGGCACCTACGAGCAGTACTTC.

This sequence joins TRBV27 and TRBJ2-2, with TRBD2 as a possible D gene (5 bases). The germline gives CDR1 MNHEY, CDR2 SMNVEV (reference sequence). This CDR3 contains 16 residues. V lost 2 bases, J lost 6 bases, and 16 bases lay in between. CDR3 protein: CASSLPRQGGSGELFF. The DNA for the CDR3 is TGTGCCAGCAGTTTACCCAGGCAAGGAGGTTCCGGGGAGCTGTTTTTT.

The chain recombines TRBV7-2 with TRBJ2-5; 9 bases map to TRBD1. V gave up 0 bases and J gave up 5 bases; unmatched junction bases: 7. In germline, CDR1 is SGHTA, CDR2 FQGNSA. The CDR3 spans 16 residues. For the CDR3, the DNA is TGTGCCAGCAGCTTAGCGCTCACAGGGGGCTTGGAGACCCAGTACTTC. It is translated as CASSLALTGGLETQYF.

V usage is TRBV5-1 and J usage is TRBJ2-1; weak D call: TRBD2 (6 bases). CDR3 size: 17 residues. The germline CDR1 and CDR2 sequences are SGHRS and YFSETQ. V lost 0 bases and J 0 bases, leaving 13 bases between the germline ends. CDR3 residues: CASSLGALTSSYNEQFF. CDR3 nucleotide sequence: TGCGCCAGCAGCTTGGGGGCCCTGACTAGCTCCTACAATGAGCAGTTCTTC.

The chain has TRBV28 and TRBJ2-1; D is uncertain. Trimming pared 2 bases from V and 0 bases from J, leaving 11 bases between. The CDR3 extends over 16 amino acids. Germline-derived CDR1 and CDR2 are MDHEN and SYDVKM. CDR3 region: CASSLPRPNSYNEQFF. The CDR3 bases are TGTGCCAGCAGTTTACCTAGACCGAACTCCTACAATGAGCAGTTCTTC.